Described below is a single T cell receptor beta chain sequence and its context. The data were obtained in a study of T cell responses to AZD1222 COVID-19 vaccine. Profiling relied on immunoSEQ multiplex PCR, and the TCRdb table lists in-frame clones only, not all of them. The sample has approximately 150,000 clones; around 92% are singletons. Looked up from germline, CDR1 is SGHNT and CDR2 is YYREEE (reference sequence). The length of the CDR3 is 14 residues. The V gene lost 1 base and the J gene lost 7 bases, with 9 bases spanning the gap. Here the sequenced sample was peripheral blood, taken on day 0 of AZD1222 vaccination. The chain carries TRBV5-4 and TRBJ1-6; D may be TRBD1 (6 bases). This clonotype was sampled from an adult in good health. CDR3 nucleotide sequence: TGTGCCAGCAGCTTGCGGGGGGCGAATTCACCCCTCCACTTT. It codes for CASSLRGANSPLHF.